What follows are 7 T cell receptor beta chains derived from one specimen sequenced in a study of blood T cell repertoires in COVID-19 (dated by TCRdb to 2018 to 2021). The library was generated by the immunoSEQ multiplex PCR assay. Sourced from immuneACCESS, this table was stored by TCRdb with only in-frame sequences that have V and J called. A share of the clones is absent; for the studies checked, an unresolved V gene accounts for under half, and the remainder has no known explanation. The sample table lists 60,000 to 75,000 clones, just over 85% of them with a count of one. The ten largest clones capture less than 20% of the sample. Sequencing was done on a sample of peripheral blood. These receptors came from a woman aged 80 or older with active COVID-19.

The chain joins TRBV4-1 to TRBJ1-1, with D possibly being TRBD1 (5 bases). The CDR3 has 16 residues. Per the germline V gene, CDR1 is MGHRA and CDR2 is YSYEKL. The germline V and J ends were trimmed by 3 bases and 0 bases, with 14 bases remaining between them. The CDR3 protein is CASSQIPGLMNTEAFF. In DNA, the CDR3 is TGCGCCAGCAGCCAGATCCCAGGGCTCATGAACACTGAAGCTTTCTTT.

The chain links TRBV15 to TRBJ1-2; the D gene is possibly TRBD1 (6 bases). The CDR3 spans 16 residues. Trimming took 3 bases from V and 6 from J, leaving 20 bases between them. Germline values: CDR1 LNHNV, CDR2 YYDKDF (reference sequence). The CDR3 is CATSRGALGWGHGYTF. CDR3 nucleotides: TGTGCCACCAGCAGGGGGGCTCTGGGTTGGGGACATGGCTACACCTTC.

The chain recombines TRBV9 with TRBJ2-3; 7 bases are shared with TRBD2. CDR1 and CDR2 (germline): SGDLS, YYNGEE. There are 15 residues in the CDR3. V lost 0 bases and J lost 7; bases outside the gene matches: 8. CDR3: CASSVDYLSGNTQYF. The CDR3 DNA is TGTGCCAGCAGCGTAGACTACCTAAGCGGGAATACGCAGTATTTT. Filled out from reference TRBV9 and TRBJ2-3, the complete variable domain reads DSGVTQTPKHLITATGQRVTLRCSPRSGDLSVYWYQQSLDQGLQFLIQYYNGEERAKGNILERFSAQQFPDLHSELNLSSLELGDSALYFCASSVDYLSGNTQYFGPGTRLTVL.

The genes are TRBV19 and TRBJ1-5; 8 bases are shared with TRBD1. The V gene end was trimmed by 1 base and the J gene end by 3 bases; junction bases not matched to a gene: 5. The germline gives CDR1 LNHDA, CDR2 SQIVND (reference sequence). This CDR3 has 16 amino acids. The CDR3 is CASSIGTGTTNQPQHF. In DNA, the CDR3 is TGTGCCAGTAGTATAGGGACAGGGACAACCAATCAGCCCCAGCATTTT.

This rearrangement joins TRBV7-6 to TRBJ1-2, with TRBD1 matching over 11 bases. The CDR3 contains 15 residues. The V segment lost 6 bases and the J segment 2 bases; nucleotides outside the gene matches: 5. Germline CDR1 and CDR2: SGHVS and FNYEAQ. The CDR3 here is CASSPGQGANYGYTF. The CDR3 bases are TGTGCCAGCAGTCCTGGACAGGGGGCGAACTATGGCTACACCTTC.

The sample holds a few counts of this clone. The gene calls are TRBV7-2 and TRBJ2-7, with a tentative D call TRBD2 (7 bases). The CDR3 spans 16 residues. V was pared by 0 bases and J by 0 bases, with 12 bases between. Germline CDR1 and CDR2: SGHTA and FQGNSA. This CDR3 is CASSLAGGGSSYEQYF. Written as DNA, the CDR3 is TGTGCCAGCAGCTTAGCGGGGGGGGGCAGCTCCTACGAGCAGTACTTC.

This clone is a singleton in its sample. This sequence joins TRBV5-4 and TRBJ2-7; 8 positions match TRBD2. The CDR3 is made up of 16 amino acids. From germline, CDR1 is SGHNT and CDR2 YYREEE (reference sequence). V was clipped by 4 bases and J by 1 base; unmatched bases: 10. In DNA form, the CDR3 reads TGTGCCAGCAGCCCGCCGGGGGGGCGGGGGTCCTACGAGCAGTACTTC. It encodes CASSPPGGRGSYEQYF.